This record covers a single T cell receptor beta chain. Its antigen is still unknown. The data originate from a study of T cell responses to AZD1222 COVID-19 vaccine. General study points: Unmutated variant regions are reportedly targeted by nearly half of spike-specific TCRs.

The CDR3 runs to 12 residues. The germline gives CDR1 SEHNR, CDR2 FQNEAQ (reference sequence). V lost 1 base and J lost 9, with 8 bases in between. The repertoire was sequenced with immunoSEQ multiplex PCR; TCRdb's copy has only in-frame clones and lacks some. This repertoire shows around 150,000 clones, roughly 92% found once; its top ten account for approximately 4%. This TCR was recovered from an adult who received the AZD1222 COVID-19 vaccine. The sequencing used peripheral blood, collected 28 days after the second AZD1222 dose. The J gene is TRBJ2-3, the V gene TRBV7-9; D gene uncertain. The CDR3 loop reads CASSLEGTTQYF. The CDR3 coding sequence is TGTGCCAGCAGCTTAGAGGGTACAACGCAGTATTTT.